The rows below give T cell receptor beta chains drawn from one sample of a study of OX40 agonist ivuxolimab in advanced cancers. Some clones are missing from TCRdb's copy, which holds only in-frame ones; the method was immunoSEQ multiplex PCR. The sample has over 75,000 clones, approximately 89% seen once. The starting material was CD4+ or CD8+ T cells sorted from blood, obtained in a trial of the OX40 agonist ivuxolimab. The receptor set was obtained from an adult with an advanced solid tumor such as melanoma, head and neck, liver or kidney cancer. Each CDR3 is given with its conserved first and last residue. Fields, in order: V gene, clone size, J gene, D gene, CDR3 DNA, CDR3 protein. A D gene is named only where the DNA matches it firmly. Expanded clones are given a class, and other clones once, few, many or no size at all.

TRBV5-1	.	TRBJ1-2	TRBD1	TGCGCCAGCACCGAAGGACAGGGGGCTTATGGCTACACCTTC	CASTEGQGAYGYTF
TRBV5-1	.	TRBJ1-2	.	TGCGCCAGCAGCTTGGCCGGTGTAGTAGGGTTCAGTAACTATGGCTACACCTTC	CASSLAGVVGFSNYGYTF
TRBV7-3	.	TRBJ2-1	TRBD2	TGTGCCAGCAGCTTAGTTGCGGGAGGGCCGGAAGGTGAGCAGTTCTTC	CASSLVAGGPEGEQFF
TRBV7-8	.	TRBJ2-7	.	TGTGCCAGCAGCTTTACCGGGGGAAGCGAGCAGTACTTC	CASSFTGGSEQYF
TRBV19	once	TRBJ2-1	.	TGTGCCAGTAGTTCAGAGACTCAGCTAAAGGAGCAGTTCTTC	CASSSETQLKEQFF
TRBV5-1	.	TRBJ2-1	TRBD2	TGCGCCAGCTATGACGGGGGGGTATACAATGAGCAGTTCTTC	CASYDGGVYNEQFF
TRBV2	.	TRBJ1-4	TRBD1	TGTGCCAGCAGCCGGGACAGTAATGAAAAACTGTTTTTT	CASSRDSNEKLFF
TRBV7-9	.	TRBJ1-1	.	TGTGCCAGCAGCTTAGTACAGGACAGCGAAGCTTTCTTT	CASSLVQDSEAFF
TRBV5-1	.	TRBJ2-2	TRBD1	TGCGCCAGCAGCTCAATTGGGACAGAGGGGAGCGGGGAGCTGTTTTTT	CASSSIGTEGSGELFF
TRBV7-3	.	TRBJ2-7	TRBD2	TGTGCCAGCAGCTCCTCCCCGACTAGCGGGAGGGCACGGCACGAGCAGTACTTC	CASSSSPTSGRARHEQYF
TRBV2	.	TRBJ1-5	TRBD1	TGTGCCAGCAGTTCCACAGGGGGCAATCAGCCCCAGCATTTT	CASSSTGGNQPQHF
TRBV28	.	TRBJ2-7	.	TGTGCCAGCAGTTTACCCTCCGACTGGGGCTACGAGCAGTACTTC	CASSLPSDWGYEQYF
TRBV18	.	TRBJ1-4	.	TGTGCCAATAAAGGAGGAACTAATGAAAAACTGTTTTTT	CANKGGTNEKLFF
TRBV30	.	TRBJ2-5	.	TGTGCCTGGAGAAAGGGGGTAGGGCAAGAGACCCAGTACTTC	CAWRKGVGQETQYF
TRBV4-1	.	TRBJ2-5	.	TGCGCCAGCAGCCAATCGGGGGCTAGCGGTAGTTTAGAGACCCAGTACTTC	CASSQSGASGSLETQYF
TRBV27	once	TRBJ2-5	.	TGTGCCAGCAGTTTATACGGGGAGACCCAGTACTTC	CASSLYGETQYF
TRBV9	.	TRBJ1-4	.	TGTGCCAGCAGTGGGGAGACAGGCCCATCAGGGAAACTGTTTTTT	CASSGETGPSGKLFF
TRBV7-7	.	TRBJ2-7	TRBD2	TGTGCCAGCAGCTTTTCACTAGCGGACTACGAGCAGTACTTC	CASSFSLADYEQYF
TRBV5-4	.	TRBJ1-2	TRBD1	TGTGCCAGCAGCTCCACAGGGGCTTCCGGTGGCTACACCTTC	CASSSTGASGGYTF
TRBV7-2	few	TRBJ1-2	.	TGTGCCAGCAGCTTAGAAGGAAATCAGAACTATGGCTACACCTTC	CASSLEGNQNYGYTF
TRBV4-3	.	TRBJ1-5	.	TGCGCCAGCAGCCAAGATTTTAGCAATCAGCCCCAGCATTTT	CASSQDFSNQPQHF
TRBV19	.	TRBJ2-7	TRBD1	TGTGCCAGTAGTGTCAGACAGGGTATAGGCGAGCAGTACTTC	CASSVRQGIGEQYF
TRBV25-1	.	TRBJ1-5	TRBD1	TGTGCCAGCAGGGGGACAGGGGGAGATCAGCCCCAGCATTTT	CASRGTGGDQPQHF
TRBV6-1	.	TRBJ2-5	.	TGTGCCAGCAGTGAACTGGGGGGAGAGACTCAGTACTTC	CASSELGGETQYF
TRBV27	.	TRBJ1-1	.	TGTGCCAGCAGCCGAAGACAGGACGGGGGGACTGAAGCTTTCTTT	CASSRRQDGGTEAFF
TRBV6-6	once	TRBJ1-5	.	TGTGCCAGCAGTTTCCCCGGGGGGAATCAGCCCCAGCATTTT	CASSFPGGNQPQHF
TRBV19	.	TRBJ2-5	TRBD2	TGTGCCAGTAGTATTCAAGTAGCGGGAGCTACCGAGACCCAGTACTTC	CASSIQVAGATETQYF
TRBV4-2	.	TRBJ2-4	.	TGTGCCAGCAGCCAAGATAGGAGCCTAGCCAAAAACATTCAGTACTTC	CASSQDRSLAKNIQYF
TRBV9	once	TRBJ2-3	TRBD2	TGTGCCAGCAGCGCCTCCTCTAGCGGGAGCTTCGGCACAGATACGCAGTATTTT	CASSASSSGSFGTDTQYF
TRBV29-1	.	TRBJ1-1	.	TGCAGCGTCGTACCGAACACTGAAGCTTTCTTT	CSVVPNTEAFF
TRBV12-5	large	TRBJ1-1	.	TGTGCTAGTGGTCATAACACTGAAGCTTTCTTT	CASGHNTEAFF
TRBV11-2	once	TRBJ1-1	.	TGTGCCAGCAGCTTAACCGGGACACTCGCTGAAGCTTTCTTT	CASSLTGTLAEAFF
TRBV5-1	.	TRBJ2-5	TRBD1	TGCGCCAGCAGCCTACAGGGGGCGAGGCAAGAGACCCAGTACTTC	CASSLQGARQETQYF
TRBV6-6	.	TRBJ1-1	TRBD1	TGTGCCAGCACCGCGACCCTACAGGGGAGAGCTTTCTTT	CASTATLQGRAFF
TRBV7-6	.	TRBJ1-2	TRBD1	TGTGCCAGCAGCTTAGCGAGCCAGGGGGGGGGCTACACCTTC	CASSLASQGGGYTF
TRBV28	once	TRBJ1-1	.	TGTGCCAGCAGTCCCGTATCGAACAGGGCTGAAGCTTTCTTT	CASSPVSNRAEAFF
TRBV30	.	TRBJ1-3	TRBD1	TGTGCCTATGACAGGGAGGTTGGAAACACCATATATTTT	CAYDREVGNTIYF
TRBV11-2	.	TRBJ2-1	TRBD2	TGTGCCAGCAGCTTGAGTGGGAGGGCCGGTTACAATGAGCAGTTCTTC	CASSLSGRAGYNEQFF
TRBV11-2	.	TRBJ2-5	.	TGTGCCAGCAGCCTCCCCGGGGGCCAAGAGACCCAGTACTTC	CASSLPGGQETQYF
TRBV4-3	once	TRBJ1-5	.	TGCGCCAGCAGCCAAGGGAGCGGCCAGCCCCAGCATTTT	CASSQGSGQPQHF
TRBV30	.	TRBJ1-3	.	TGTGCCTGGACCCCGTCGTCCTCTGGAAACACCATATATTTT	CAWTPSSSGNTIYF
TRBV2	few	TRBJ1-1	.	TGTGCCAGCAGTCCCCGCGGGATGAACACTGAAGCTTTCTTT	CASSPRGMNTEAFF